The 28 T cell receptor beta chains in this list originate from one sample, sequenced in a study of OX40 agonist ivuxolimab in advanced cancers. Using immunoSEQ multiplex PCR, the repertoire was profiled, and TCRdb retains in-frame clones only, with some absent. Here the sample spans 70,000 to 95,000 clones, about 81% being singletons. Specimen: CD4+ or CD8+ T cells sorted from blood, collected in a trial of the OX40 agonist ivuxolimab. The receptor set was obtained from an adult with an advanced solid tumor such as melanoma, head and neck, liver or kidney cancer.

The chain links TRBV5-6 to TRBJ2-7; D remains unclear. Trimming took 6 bases from V and 0 from J, leaving 19 bases between them. Germline CDR1 and CDR2: SGHDT and YYEEEE. The CDR3 consists of 16 residues. The CDR3 loop reads CASTQLRGSSSYEQYV. CDR3 nucleotide sequence: TGTGCCAGCACCCAGCTACGCGGCTCGAGCTCCTACGAGCAGTACGTC.

This clone showed up just once. The chain couples TRBV28 to TRBJ1-1; D perhaps matches TRBD1 (6 bases). Germline CDR1 MDHEN, CDR2 SYDVKM. Trimming took 4 bases from V and 8 from J, leaving 20 bases between them. This CDR3 has 15 amino acids. CDR3 loop: CASSSIPGQPQEAFF. The CDR3 nucleotides are TGTGCCAGCAGTTCCATCCCCGGACAGCCCCAAGAAGCTTTCTTT.

This clone was detected only a few times. V is TRBV2 and J is TRBJ2-1; possible D gene TRBD1, 6 bases. Germline loops: CDR1 SNHLY, CDR2 FYNNEI. This CDR3 has 16 amino acids. V was trimmed by 6 bases and J by 0 bases, leaving 15 bases between them. The CDR3: CASSTGTQSSYNEQFF. The CDR3 DNA follows: TGTGCCAGCAGCACAGGGACCCAGAGCTCCTACAATGAGCAGTTCTTC.

This chain uses TRBV2 with TRBJ2-6, with D perhaps matching TRBD1 (5 bases). This CDR3 is built from 18 residues. CDR1 and CDR2 from the germline V gene are SNHLY and FYNNEI. The V and J ends lost 6 bases and 0 bases respectively, with 18 bases between them. CDR3 protein: CASSGPQGPSSGANVLTF. Written as DNA, the CDR3 is TGTGCCAGCAGCGGACCCCAGGGTCCAAGCTCTGGGGCCAACGTCCTGACTTTC.

This rearrangement joins TRBV6-5 to TRBJ2-1; 12 bases are a match to TRBD2. CDR1 and CDR2 from the germline V gene are MNHEY and SVGAGI. Trimming took 3 bases from V and 4 from J; bases not matched to a gene: 1. The CDR3 loop spans 15 amino acids. CDR3 loop: CASSYGLAGYNEQFF. CDR3 nucleotide sequence: TGTGCCAGCAGTTATGGACTAGCGGGATACAATGAGCAGTTCTTC.

The genes are TRBV14 and TRBJ2-5, with 7 bases fitting TRBD2. CDR1 is SGHDN and CDR2 is FVKESK in the germline V gene. The trim removed 4 bases at V and 0 bases at J, leaving 8 bases unmatched. The CDR3 is 16 amino acids. DNA of the CDR3: TGTGCCAGCAGCCCGTCCGGGGGGACGTACCAAGAGACCCAGTACTTC. It codes for CASSPSGGTYQETQYF.

V is TRBV27 and J is TRBJ2-2; the D gene is possibly TRBD2 (5 bases). Trimming cost V 6 bases and J 1 base, with 9 bases left between them. The CDR3 runs to 14 residues. The germline gives CDR1 MNHEY, CDR2 SMNVEV (reference sequence). The CDR3 sequence: CASRLVRNTGELFF. DNA for the CDR3: TGTGCCAGCAGACTAGTGAGGAACACCGGGGAGCTGTTTTTT.

This chain uses TRBV4-2 with TRBJ1-5; TRBD1 aligns across 8 bases. The CDR3 loop spans 16 amino acids. CDR1 is LGHNA, CDR2 YNFKEQ, per germline. After removal of 4 bases from V and 0 bases from J, the junction contained 5 bases not matched to a gene. The CDR3 DNA follows: TGTGCCAGCAGCCGCGCGGGACAGGTTAGCAATCAGCCCCAGCATTTT. This gives the protein CASSRAGQVSNQPQHF.

This sequence joins TRBV6-1 and TRBJ1-1; D gene unclear. Germline V lookup: CDR1 MNHNS, CDR2 SASEGT. The CDR3 has 12 amino acids. V lost 11 bases and J 1 base, leaving 11 bases between the germline ends. The CDR3 sequence is CAVDGENTEAFF. CDR3 coding DNA: TGTGCCGTCGACGGGGAGAACACTGAAGCTTTCTTT.

This clone was observed a few times. The rearrangement uses TRBV2 and TRBJ2-5; D is tentatively TRBD1 or TRBD2 (5 bases each). CDR1 and CDR2 from the germline V gene are SNHLY and FYNNEI. Trimming removed 9 bases from V and 7 bases from J, with 15 bases in between. This CDR3 region has 12 residues. CDR3 region: CASTRPRGTQYF. CDR3 in DNA: TGTGCCAGTACTAGGCCGAGGGGGACCCAGTACTTC.

CDR3 nucleotides: TGTGCCAGCAGCTCCCAATTGGGGGTTGGCGAGCAGTACTTC. It translates to CASSSQLGVGEQYF. This chain links TRBV9 with TRBJ2-7; either TRBD1 or TRBD2 may supply D (5 bases each). The V end lost 4 bases, the J end lost 6 bases, and 17 bases lay between the germline ends. This CDR3 comprises 14 residues. CDR1 SGDLS and CDR2 YYNGEE come from the germline V gene. The full variable domain, its missing parts supplied by reference TRBV9 and TRBJ2-7, is DSGVTQTPKHLITATGQRVTLRCSPRSGDLSVYWYQQSLDQGLQFLIQYYNGEERAKGNILERFSAQQFPDLHSELNLSSLELGDSALYFCASSSQLGVGEQYFGPGTRLTVT.

The rearrangement links TRBV15 to TRBJ1-2; no firm D call. The CDR3 consists of 15 residues. Germline CDR1 is LNHNV and CDR2 is YYDKDF (reference sequence). V was trimmed by 3 bases and J by 4 bases, leaving 15 bases between them. CDR3 in DNA: TGTGCCACCAGCAGTGATTTCCTCGGGAGCTATGGCTACACCTTC. Its translation is CATSSDFLGSYGYTF.

This clone was observed a handful of times. This sequence joins TRBV6-1 and TRBJ2-1; D gene uncertain. This CDR3 spans 11 amino acids. V was shortened by 7 bases and J by 7 bases, with 8 bases between the two germline ends. Germline CDR1 and CDR2: MNHNS and SASEGT. CDR3 sequence (DNA): TGTGCCAGCAAGATCCCGAATGAGCAGTTCTTC. Protein product: CASKIPNEQFF.

This clone was seen more than once but under ten times. This chain links TRBV15 with TRBJ2-1, with D perhaps TRBD1 or TRBD2 (5 bases each). The V end lost 5 bases, the J end lost 10 bases, and 15 bases lay between the germline ends. The CDR3 extends over 13 amino acids. Germline assignment: CDR1 LNHNV and CDR2 YYDKDF (reference sequence). CDR3 sequence reads: CATSDRIRDEQFF. The CDR3 coding sequence is TGTGCCACCAGCGACCGGATCCGGGACGAGCAGTTCTTC. The full variable domain, in which reference TRBV15 and TRBJ2-1 provide the parts outside the CDR3, is DAMVIQNPRYQVTQFGKPVTLSCSQTLNHNVMYWYQQKSSQAPKLLFHYYDKDFNNEADTPDNFQSRRPNTSFCFLDIRSPGLGDTAMYLCATSDRIRDEQFFGPGTRLTVL.

The rearrangement uses TRBV25-1 and TRBJ2-7, with D unresolved. The CDR3 has 12 amino acids. The V end lost 4 bases, the J end lost 9 bases, and 13 bases lay between the germline ends. CDR1 and CDR2 (germline): MGHDK, SYGVNS. CDR3 bases: TGTGCCAGCAGTGGGTCTGTCCGGGTGCAGTACTTC. Its protein product is CASSGSVRVQYF.

V and J are TRBV11-2 and TRBJ1-2, with D hard to call. With 5 bases removed from V and 5 bases from J, the gap between germline ends came to 15 bases. Germline V lookup: CDR1 SGHAT, CDR2 FQNNGV. The CDR3 totals 14 residues. The CDR3 region is CASSAAGSYYGYTF. CDR3 DNA: TGTGCCAGCAGCGCAGCCGGTTCTTATTATGGCTACACCTTC.

CDR3 sequence: CASSLSREAYGYTF. Here the CDR3 DNA reads TGTGCCAGCAGCTTGTCCAGGGAAGCCTATGGCTACACCTTC. The chain recombines TRBV5-4 with TRBJ1-2; tentatively, D is TRBD1 (5 bases). The CDR3 length is 14 residues. Per germline, CDR1 SGHNT and CDR2 YYREEE (reference sequence). Between the trimmed V and J ends, which lost 1 base and 4 bases, there was a span of 11 bases.

This clone came up a few times. The chain has TRBV6-6 and TRBJ2-5; 10 bases align to TRBD2. Germline V gives CDR1 MNHNY, CDR2 SVGAGI (reference sequence). J lost 2 bases, V lost 8 bases, and 11 bases had no gene match. This CDR3 has 16 amino acids. The CDR3 sequence: CASADSGGALQETQYF. The CDR3 DNA reads TGTGCCAGCGCGGACAGCGGGGGGGCCCTTCAAGAGACCCAGTACTTC.

V and J are TRBV27 and TRBJ2-2, with D hard to call. V was clipped by 3 bases and J by 1 base, with 6 bases between them. Germline CDR1 MNHEY, CDR2 SMNVEV (reference sequence). The CDR3 loop spans 14 amino acids. CDR3 sequence: CASSFGRNTGELFF. The CDR3 DNA follows: TGTGCCAGCAGTTTTGGGCGGAACACCGGGGAGCTGTTTTTT.

J is TRBJ1-4 and V is TRBV28, with D possibly being TRBD1 (6 bases). V gave up 4 bases and J gave up 0 bases, with 9 bases separating them. The CDR3 contains 15 residues. Germline lookup yields CDR1 MDHEN and CDR2 SYDVKM. Written as DNA, the CDR3 is TGTGCCAGCAGTTACTACAGGGCAACTAATGAAAAACTGTTTTTT. The encoded protein is CASSYYRATNEKLFF.

In this sample, this clone turned up a few times. This chain joins TRBV7-6 and TRBJ1-4, with D unclear. With 1 base removed from V and 8 bases from J, the gap between germline ends came to 8 bases. The CDR3 length is 13 residues. From germline, CDR1 is SGHVS and CDR2 FNYEAQ. The CDR3 bases are TGTGCCAGCAGCTTAGGTTACAACGAAAAACTGTTTTTT. Its translation is CASSLGYNEKLFF.

CDR3 loop: CASSEGQGGPDTQYF. CDR3 nucleotides: TGCGCCAGCAGTGAGGGACAGGGTGGTCCAGATACGCAGTATTTT. The rearrangement joins TRBV10-2 to TRBJ2-3; 8 bases are shared with TRBD1. The germline gives CDR1 WSHSY, CDR2 SAAADI. The CDR3 totals 15 residues. The V and J ends lost 2 bases and 4 bases, in that order; junction bases with no gene match: 5.

The CDR3 region is CASSVDRYSNQPQHF. CDR3 sequence (DNA): TGTGCCAGCAGTGTGGACAGGTATAGCAATCAGCCCCAGCATTTT. The chain combines TRBV2 with TRBJ1-5, with TRBD1 matching over 7 bases. With V trimmed by 4 bases and J by 0 bases, 3 bases remained unmatched. CDR1 is SNHLY, CDR2 FYNNEI, per germline. This CDR3 is 15 amino acids long.

The J gene is TRBJ2-3, the V gene TRBV5-1; 7 bases match TRBD2. This CDR3 comprises 16 residues. V was pared by 4 bases and J by 3 bases, with 11 bases of the junction left unmatched. Germline V gene lookup returns CDR1 SGHRS and CDR2 YFSETQ. This CDR3 reads CASSPGIGGRTDTQYF. CDR3 nucleotide sequence: TGCGCCAGCAGCCCGGGGATCGGGGGGAGGACAGATACGCAGTATTTT.

V usage is TRBV5-1 and J usage is TRBJ1-1; perhaps TRBD1 as D (6 bases). CDR3 size: 12 residues. Between the trimmed V and J ends, which lost 3 bases and 8 bases, there was a span of 11 bases. Per germline, CDR1 SGHRS and CDR2 YFSETQ. The CDR3 coding sequence is TGCGCCAGCAGCTGGGTCGGACAGGAAGCTTTCTTT. Protein sequence: CASSWVGQEAFF. Filled out from reference TRBV5-1 and TRBJ1-1, the complete variable domain reads KAGVTQTPRYLIKTRGQQVTLSCSPISGHRSVSWYQQTPGQGLQFLFEYFSETQRNKGNFPGRFSGRQFSNSRSEMNVSTLELGDSALYLCASSWVGQEAFFGQGTRLTVV.

The rearrangement uses TRBV28 and TRBJ2-7, with a possible D match to TRBD2 (5 bases). This CDR3 is 13 amino acids long. V lost 7 bases to trimming and J lost 7 bases, with 17 bases between them. Germline V gene sequence: CDR1 MDHEN, CDR2 SYDVKM. CDR3 in DNA: TGTGCCAGCACCTCCACGAGGGCTTTTGAGCAGTACGTC. Translating gives CASTSTRAFEQYV.

The V gene is TRBV30, the J gene TRBJ2-1, with D perhaps matching TRBD1 (6 bases). Germline V gene sequence: CDR1 GTSNPN, CDR2 SVGIG (reference sequence). There are 14 residues in the CDR3. V was trimmed by 3 bases and J by 11 bases, leaving 20 bases between them. Here the CDR3 reads CAWSIWTASNKQFF. The CDR3 coding sequence is TGTGCCTGGAGCATCTGGACAGCCTCTAACAAGCAGTTCTTC.

J is TRBJ1-2 and V is TRBV7-9, with D possibly TRBD1 on 6 matching bases. CDR1 and CDR2 from the germline V gene are SEHNR and FQNEAQ (reference sequence). The CDR3 has 17 residues. Trimming shortened V by 6 bases and J by 3 bases, and 23 bases separated the two germline ends. This CDR3 reads CASRIEEQGDDHYGYTF. In DNA form, the CDR3 reads TGTGCCAGCAGGATAGAGGAACAGGGCGACGACCACTATGGCTACACCTTC.